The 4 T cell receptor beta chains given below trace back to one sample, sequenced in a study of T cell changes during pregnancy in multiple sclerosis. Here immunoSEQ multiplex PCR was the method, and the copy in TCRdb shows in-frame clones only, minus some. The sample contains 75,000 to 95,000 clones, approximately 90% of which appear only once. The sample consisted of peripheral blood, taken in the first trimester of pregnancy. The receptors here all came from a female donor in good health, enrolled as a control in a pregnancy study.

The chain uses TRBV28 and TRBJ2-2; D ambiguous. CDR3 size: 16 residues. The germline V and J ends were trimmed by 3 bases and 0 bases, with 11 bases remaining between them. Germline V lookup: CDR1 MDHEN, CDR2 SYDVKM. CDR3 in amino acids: CASSLFRASNTGELFF. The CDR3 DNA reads TGTGCCAGCAGTTTGTTCCGAGCTTCGAACACCGGGGAGCTGTTTTTT.

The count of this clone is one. DNA for the CDR3: TGTGCCAGCAGCAGAGCGGGGGAGCGAAACACCATATATTTT. It yields the protein CASSRAGERNTIYF. V gene TRBV5-4 combines with J gene TRBJ1-3; tentatively, D is TRBD1 (5 bases). Germline CDR1 and CDR2: SGHNT and YYREEE (reference sequence). The CDR3 spans 14 residues. V was clipped by 4 bases and J by 5 bases, with 13 bases between them.

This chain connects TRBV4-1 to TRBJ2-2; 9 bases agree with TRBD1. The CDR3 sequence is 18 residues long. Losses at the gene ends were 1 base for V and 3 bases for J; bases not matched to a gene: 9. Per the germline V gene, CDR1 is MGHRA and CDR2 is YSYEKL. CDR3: CASSQGGQGSRDTGELFF. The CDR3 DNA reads TGCGCCAGCAGCCAAGGGGGACAGGGTTCGCGAGACACCGGGGAGCTGTTTTTT.

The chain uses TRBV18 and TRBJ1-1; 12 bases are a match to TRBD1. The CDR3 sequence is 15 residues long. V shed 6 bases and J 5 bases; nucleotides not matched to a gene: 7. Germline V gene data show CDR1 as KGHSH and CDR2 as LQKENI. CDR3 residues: CASSRDRGPGTEAFF. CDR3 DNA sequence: TGTGCCAGCTCCCGGGACAGGGGGCCGGGGACTGAAGCTTTCTTT.